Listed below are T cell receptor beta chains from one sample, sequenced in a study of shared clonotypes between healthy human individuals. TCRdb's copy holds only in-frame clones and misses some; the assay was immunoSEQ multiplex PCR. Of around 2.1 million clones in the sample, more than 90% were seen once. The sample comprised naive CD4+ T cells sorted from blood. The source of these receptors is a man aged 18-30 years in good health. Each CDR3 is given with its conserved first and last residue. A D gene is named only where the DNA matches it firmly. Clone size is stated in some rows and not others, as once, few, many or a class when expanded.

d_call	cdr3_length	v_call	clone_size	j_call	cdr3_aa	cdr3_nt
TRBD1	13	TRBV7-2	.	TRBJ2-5	CASSTGQMETQYF	TGTGCCAGCAGCACGGGACAGATGGAGACCCAGTACTTC
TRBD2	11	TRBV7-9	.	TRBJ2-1	CASSPSGAQFF	TGTGCCAGCAGCCCGAGCGGGGCGCAGTTCTTC
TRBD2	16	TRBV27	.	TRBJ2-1	CASRGKLAPPTHEQFF	TGTGCCAGCAGGGGGAAACTAGCGCCTCCGACCCATGAGCAGTTCTTC
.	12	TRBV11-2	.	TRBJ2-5	CASSLGRETQYF	TGTGCCAGCAGTCTAGGGAGGGAGACCCAGTACTTC
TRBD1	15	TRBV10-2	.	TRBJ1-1	CASSGQGPFKYEAFF	TGCGCCAGCAGTGGACAGGGGCCCTTCAAATACGAAGCTTTCTTT
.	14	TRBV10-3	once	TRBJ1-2	CAISESEGGYGYTF	TGTGCCATCAGTGAGTCGGAGGGGGGCTATGGCTACACCTTC
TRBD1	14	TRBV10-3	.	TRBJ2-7	CAISDGTGTYEQYF	TGTGCCATCAGTGACGGGACAGGAACCTACGAGCAGTACTTC
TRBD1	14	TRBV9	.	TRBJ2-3	CASSVRGLTDTQYF	TGTGCCAGCAGCGTCAGGGGGCTGACAGATACGCAGTATTTT
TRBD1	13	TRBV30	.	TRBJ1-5	CAWSRDRGQPQHF	TGTGCCTGGTCCCGGGACAGGGGTCAGCCCCAGCATTTT
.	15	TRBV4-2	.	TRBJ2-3	CASSQRAGLTDTQYF	TGTGCCAGCAGCCAACGGGCCGGACTGACAGATACGCAGTATTTT
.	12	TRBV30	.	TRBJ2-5	CAWTRTQETQYF	TGTGCCTGGACCCGGACCCAAGAGACCCAGTACTTC
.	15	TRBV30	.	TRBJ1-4	CAWSPSRTTNEKLFF	TGTGCCTGGAGTCCCTCCCGAACAACTAATGAAAAACTGTTTTTT
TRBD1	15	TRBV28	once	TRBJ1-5	CASSQGARGNQPQHF	TGTGCCAGCAGCCAGGGGGCGCGAGGCAATCAGCCCCAGCATTTT
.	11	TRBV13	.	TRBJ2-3	CASSFTDTQYF	TGTGCCAGCAGCTTTACAGATACGCAGTATTTT
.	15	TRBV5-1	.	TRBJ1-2	CASSSLTGREGGYTF	TGCGCCAGCAGCTCACTGACAGGTCGAGAAGGTGGCTACACCTTC
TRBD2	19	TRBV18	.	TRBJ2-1	CASSGGQGKTSGRYNEQFF	TGTGCCAGCTCGGGGGGACAGGGAAAAACTAGCGGGAGGTACAATGAGCAGTTCTTC
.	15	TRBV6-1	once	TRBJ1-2	CASIWATEGTYGYTF	TGTGCCAGCATTTGGGCGACCGAGGGAACCTATGGCTACACCTTC